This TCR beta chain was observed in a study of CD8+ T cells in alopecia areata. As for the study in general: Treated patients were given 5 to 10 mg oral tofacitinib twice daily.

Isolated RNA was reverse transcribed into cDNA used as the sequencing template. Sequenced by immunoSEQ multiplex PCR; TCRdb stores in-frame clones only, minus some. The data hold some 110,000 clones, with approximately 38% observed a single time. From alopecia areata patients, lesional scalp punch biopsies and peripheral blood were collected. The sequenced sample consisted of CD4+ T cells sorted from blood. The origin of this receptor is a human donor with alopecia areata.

The CDR3 DNA reads as TGTGCCAGCAGCACGGGGCCCTATGGCTACACCTTC. This sequence encodes CASSTGPYGYTF. The genes are TRBV28 and TRBJ1-2; D might be TRBD1 (5 bases). V shed 6 bases and J shed 4 bases, with 9 bases lying between them. The CDR3 loop spans 12 amino acids. Germline assignment: CDR1 MDHEN and CDR2 SYDVKM.